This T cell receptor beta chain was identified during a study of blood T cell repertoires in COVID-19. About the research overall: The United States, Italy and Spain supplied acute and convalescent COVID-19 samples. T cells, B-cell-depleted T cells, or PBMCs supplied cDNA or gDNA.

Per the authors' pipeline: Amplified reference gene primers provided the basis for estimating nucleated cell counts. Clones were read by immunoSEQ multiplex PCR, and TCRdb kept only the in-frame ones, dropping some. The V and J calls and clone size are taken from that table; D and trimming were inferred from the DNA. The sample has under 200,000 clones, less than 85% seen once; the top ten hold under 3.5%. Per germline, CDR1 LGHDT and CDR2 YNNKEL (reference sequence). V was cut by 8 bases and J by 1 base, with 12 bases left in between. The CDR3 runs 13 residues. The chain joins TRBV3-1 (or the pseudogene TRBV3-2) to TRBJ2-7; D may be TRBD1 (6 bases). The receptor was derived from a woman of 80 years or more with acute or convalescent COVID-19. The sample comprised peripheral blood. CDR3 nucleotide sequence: TGTGCCAGCGGCTGGACAGCGTCCTACGAGCAGTACTTC. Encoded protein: CASGWTASYEQYF.